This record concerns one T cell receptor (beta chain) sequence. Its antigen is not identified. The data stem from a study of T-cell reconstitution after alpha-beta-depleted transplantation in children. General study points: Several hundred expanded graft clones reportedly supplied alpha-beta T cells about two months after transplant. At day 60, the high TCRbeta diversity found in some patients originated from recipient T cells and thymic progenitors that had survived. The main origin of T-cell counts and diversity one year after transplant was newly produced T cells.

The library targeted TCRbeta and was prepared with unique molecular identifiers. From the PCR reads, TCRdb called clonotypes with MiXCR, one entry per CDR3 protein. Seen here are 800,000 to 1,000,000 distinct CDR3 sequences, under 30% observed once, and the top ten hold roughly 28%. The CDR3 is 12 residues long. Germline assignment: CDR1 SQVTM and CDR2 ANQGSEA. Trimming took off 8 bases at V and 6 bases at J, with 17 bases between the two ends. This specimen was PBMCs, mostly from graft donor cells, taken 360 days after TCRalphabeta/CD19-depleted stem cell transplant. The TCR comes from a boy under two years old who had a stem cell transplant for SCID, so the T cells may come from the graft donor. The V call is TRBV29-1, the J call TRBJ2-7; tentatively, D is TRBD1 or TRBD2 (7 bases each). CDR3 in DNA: TGCAGCCCCAGGGGGGGGGCAGGCGAGCAGTACTTC. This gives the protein CSPRGGAGEQYF.